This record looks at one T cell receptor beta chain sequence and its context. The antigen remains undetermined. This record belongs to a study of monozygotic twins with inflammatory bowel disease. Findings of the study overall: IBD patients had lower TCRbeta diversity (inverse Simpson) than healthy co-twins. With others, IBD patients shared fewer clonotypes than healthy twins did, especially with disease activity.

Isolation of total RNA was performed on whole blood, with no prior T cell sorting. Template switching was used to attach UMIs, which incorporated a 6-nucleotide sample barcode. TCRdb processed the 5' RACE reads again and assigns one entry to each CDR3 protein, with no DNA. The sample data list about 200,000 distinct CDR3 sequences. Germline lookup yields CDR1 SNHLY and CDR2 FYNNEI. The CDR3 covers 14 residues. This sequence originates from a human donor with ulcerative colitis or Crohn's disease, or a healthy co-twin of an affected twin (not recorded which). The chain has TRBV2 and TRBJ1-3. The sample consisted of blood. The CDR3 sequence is CASSALGSGNTIYF.